This paragraph reports one TCR beta chain. What this receptor recognizes is not known. No per-base quality is available; no much larger clone lies one base away. The cohort was made up of approximately 700 healthy bone marrow donors. At the time of sampling, every cohort member was nominally healthy, though immune exposures that went unrecorded were likely present. Of the 600 or so cohort members, about 290 had a positive CMV serostatus and just over 350 had a negative one, while no CMV serostatus was recorded for the donor. Every donor gave a peripheral blood sample, and the peripheral blood mononuclear cells from that sample were used for TCR beta sequencing. Genomic DNA extraction from the blood cell samples was performed with the Qiagen DNeasy Blood Extraction Kit. The data originate from a study of cytomegalovirus exposure and HLA in healthy donors (dated by TCRdb to the late 2010s). Notes on the research overall: According to an earlier analysis of 587 of the donors, 150 million to 200 million T cells yielded roughly 100 million unique TCR beta sequences and about 300 Gb of sequence data. An early release covering some 640 HLA-typed donors comprised roughly 300 gigabases of sequencing data and about 90 million unique TCR sequences. Of the 398 genotyped donors, less than 85% were placed in the genetic ancestry cluster associated with self-reported Caucasian donors. The study aimed to test whether cataloging public T cell receptors could reveal signatures of past pathogen exposure. Using immunosequencing, the study profiled T cell repertoires from 666 subjects and related those repertoires to cytomegalovirus serostatus. Along with the roughly 710-subject first cohort, a separate validation cohort of around 110 different subjects was used. To predict cytomegalovirus infection status, the study combined high-throughput TCR immunosequencing, statistical association of individual TCRs with disease status, and machine learning. In a later analysis, previously published TCR beta repertoires from 550 to 700 donors were re-analyzed and high-resolution HLA genotyping was added so that TCR occurrence patterns could be studied. The later analysis used no new phenotypic data to find candidate immune exposures, relying instead on TCR beta sequences and their occurrence across donors. An earlier analysis of 450 to 750 of the donors used high-throughput TCR beta sequencing to judge whether each TCR beta V gene segment behaved as functional or pseudogenic. Donor age, sex, ethnicity and CMV serostatus were compiled alongside the repertoire data. A later genetic analysis took genome-wide SNP genotypes for 398 of the 666 donors and used that subset as a discovery cohort. All discovery cohort repertoires had been generated on a single sequencing platform. HLA typing included class I and class II loci at four-digit resolution. Typing coverage varied by locus: about 629-640 donors for A, B, C, DRB1 and DQB1; more than 500 for DQA1; over 600 for DPA1; around 490 for DPB1. A handful of DR-DQ haplotypes were handled as single units for association and clustering because linkage in the cohort was strong. On average, 235,054 unique TCR beta nucleotide sequences were sequenced per donor among a few hundred genotyped donors of the cohort, with roughly 19% of those sequences being non-productive.

The CDR3, from cysteine to phenylalanine, totals 14 residues. Only the CDR3 part of the read is kept: 42 bases, read in frame from the first base. The germline V gene specifies MDHEN as CDR1 and SYDVKM as CDR2. Germline trimming: 7 bases from V, 3 bases from J; junction bases outside gene matches: 8. Library method: the immunoSEQ multiplex PCR assay. The multiplex PCR relied on a mix of 60 forward primers for TCR Vbeta segments and 13 reverse primers for TCR Jbeta segments. Amplification of the CDR3 region of rearranged TCR beta genes was performed with a multiplex PCR assay on genomic DNA. The amplified TCR beta libraries were sequenced on the Illumina HiSeq System as 87-base-pair reads. The study's processing was this. A later analysis counted about 80 million unique TCR beta chains across the 550 to 750 repertoires, and some 11 million of these chains were shared by at least two donors. A nearest-neighbor algorithm error-corrected the raw reads and collapsed the reads into unique sequences, merging closely related sequences to remove PCR and sequencing errors. V, D and J gene segments were assigned by aligning CDR3 sequences to IMGT reference sequences. Each retained sequence needed at least a six-nucleotide match to both a V gene segment and a J gene segment. A rearrangement was called productive if the CDR3 had no stop codons and remained in frame with V and J, and every other rearrangement was called non-productive. CDR3 was defined according to IMGT convention as the region running from the second conserved V-encoded cysteine to the conserved J-encoded phenylalanine. The earlier analysis of about 590 of the donors excluded sequences that lacked an unambiguous match to a single V gene segment. An earlier analysis of fewer than 750 of the donors called V segments functional above 56.7% productive rearrangements and segregating when the between-donor standard deviation exceeded 5%. To diagnose cytomegalovirus status from the catalog of TCR beta chain sequences, a statistical classification framework was built. In a later analysis, V and J genes were assigned by comparing TCR nucleotide sequences against IMGT/GENE-DB human TR gene sequences. The TCRdist pipeline was used in a later analysis to assign CDR3 sequences and most-parsimonious VDJ recombination scenarios. In a later analysis, every TCR beta chain was defined by the combination of its CDR3 amino acid sequence and its V-gene family, and reads without a unique V-gene family were dropped. A later analysis removed over 500 highly shared, low-generation-probability nucleotide sequences to deal with suspected cross-contamination and a sequencing artifact. A later analysis calculated a clonal expansion index for each public chain from normalized within-repertoire ranks of inferred template counts. In a later analysis, generation probabilities were computed using a VDJ recombination model fitted to out-of-frame rearrangements, and the results were checked against IGoR. In a later analysis, TCR-TCR, TCR-HLA and TCR-CMV co-occurrence was scored with hypergeometric tests, and a repertoire-size bias correction was applied to TCR pairs. To estimate false discovery rates, a later analysis permuted the HLA or CMV assignments 20 times. In a later analysis, co-occurring TCRs were grouped using DBSCAN, and TCRdist sequence similarity was added for clustering within HLA-allele-positive subsets. Repertoires with fewer than 30,000 or more than 120,000 public chains, plus five repertoires with anomalous nucleotide sharing, were excluded from co-occurrence clustering. TCRdb provides this immuneACCESS table in a form limited to in-frame rearrangements. Some clones are lacking; in checked studies, under half of them reflect an unresolved V gene, and why the rest are absent is not known. The V and J calls and clone size were taken over from that table, and D and trimming were inferred from the DNA. This sample comprises 50,000 to 70,000 clones, approximately 83% of them detected only once. 1.6% of the sample is held by the ten biggest clonotypes.

Overall study outcomes, separate from this receptor: In the study, about 150 TCR beta chains were listed as associated with cytomegalovirus. The classifier was reported to diagnose cytomegalovirus status with high specificity and sensitivity in both the original and validation cohorts. A later analysis found that HLA-associated TCR beta chains were more clonally expanded and had lower generation probabilities than equally common non-associated chains. An earlier analysis of approximately 500 of the donors showed that most TCR beta V segments appeared in productive rearrangements either about 90% or about 30% of the time, which broadly matched IMGT annotations. CMV serostatus was the only immune exposure information available for the cohort. Presence/absence analyses assumed roughly uniform sequencing depth across donors, an assumption that may not hold. Linkage disequilibrium might explain the correlated functional status among segregating V segments, but an unknown experimental factor could not be excluded. Some IMGT-functional V segments, including TRBV6-2 and TRBV6-3, could not be distinguished by the 87-base-pair reads and were therefore excluded. In a later analysis, some 18,000 TCR beta sequences were associated with specific HLA alleles at a false discovery rate of 0.05. V-gene and J-gene trimming of TCR beta chains was associated with a missense DCLRE1C variant in a later genetic analysis, and the association was replicated in an independent cohort. Because HLA typing was unavailable for some donors at each locus, only the typed subset was used in association tests. A further reported finding was that TCR beta sequences accurately predicted the HLA-A and HLA-B alleles for most subjects in the first cohort. Because counts were too low, seventeen rarely observed V segments, including chromosome 9 orphons, were excluded from the earlier analysis of several hundred of the donors. In vitro tests confirmed that a few of the cytomegalovirus-associated TCR beta chains recognize cytomegalovirus antigens. According to a later analysis, parvovirus B19, influenza, CMV and Epstein-Barr virus appeared linked to several top co-occurrence clusters. A later genetic analysis reported fewer N-insertions in productive TCRs among donors in an Asian-associated ancestry cluster than the roughly 700-donor mean. A cluster of highly shared sequence variants was judged likely to represent a technical artifact of the sequencing pipeline. Only TCR beta chains were sequenced in this cohort, and the absence of alpha or paired-chain data limited detectable features. Strong co-occurrence of HLA alleles, especially DR and DQ, made assigning TCR associations to individual alleles difficult. Most TCR sequences were observed very rarely across donors, whereas some public TCRs were present in many individuals. The authors suggested that the approach could potentially be generalized to other disease states and immunological phenotypes. A later analysis found that most CMV-associated TCR beta chains appeared HLA-restricted, with HLA associations seemingly driven largely by CMV exposure. A later analysis found that TCR association rates varied across HLA loci, with DRB1 alleles showing the most associated TCRs and HLA-C alleles the fewest.

Source material: PBMCs. The rearranged segments are TRBV28 and TRBJ2-7, and 8 junction bases match TRBD2. This receptor was taken from a human donor in good health. The CDR3 is CASIDQGTSYEQYF. The nucleotides read TGTGCCAGCATAGACCAGGGGACTAGCTACGAGCAGTACTTC.